The present TCR beta chain was sequenced within a study of cytomegalovirus exposure and HLA in healthy donors. Findings and caveats of the study: Analysis was performed later, and it showed HLA-associated TCR beta chains to be more clonally expanded than equally common others. According to an earlier analysis, most TCR beta V segments yielded productive rearrangements about 87% or about 30% of the time. Roughly uniform depth of sequencing across donors was assumed in presence/absence analyses.

PCR amplification relied on 60 Vbeta primers (plus 13 Jbeta primers). TCRdb keeps only in-frame clones here, not all; method: immunoSEQ multiplex PCR. The top ten hold around 6.6% of the sample, which has fewer than 120,000 clones, approximately 79% seen once. As to this clone: As yet, its antigen is unknown.

This TCR came from a man aged 25-45 years in good health and CMV-seropositive. The material sequenced was PBMCs.

The CDR3 DNA follows: TGTGCCAGCAGTCTGCCAACGACAGGCGCCACTGAAGCTTTCTTT. Protein product: CASSLPTTGATEAFF. The rearrangement links TRBV6-1 to TRBJ1-1; D might be TRBD1 (6 bases). The CDR3 spans 15 residues. V lost 5 bases, J lost 4 bases, and 17 bases lay in between. Looked up from germline, CDR1 is MNHNS and CDR2 is SASEGT.